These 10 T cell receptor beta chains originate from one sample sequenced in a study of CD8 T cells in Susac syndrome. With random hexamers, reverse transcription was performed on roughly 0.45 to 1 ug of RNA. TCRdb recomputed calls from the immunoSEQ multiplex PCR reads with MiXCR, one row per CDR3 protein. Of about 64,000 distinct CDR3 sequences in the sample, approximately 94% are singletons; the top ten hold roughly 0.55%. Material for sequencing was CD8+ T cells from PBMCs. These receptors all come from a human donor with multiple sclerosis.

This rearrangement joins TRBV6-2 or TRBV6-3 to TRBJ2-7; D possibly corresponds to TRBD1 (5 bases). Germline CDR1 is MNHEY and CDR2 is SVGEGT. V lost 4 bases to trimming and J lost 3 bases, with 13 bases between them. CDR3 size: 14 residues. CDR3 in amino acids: CASSLETGRYEQYF. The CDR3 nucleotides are TGTGCCAGCAGTTTAGAAACAGGACGCTACGAGCAGTACTTC.

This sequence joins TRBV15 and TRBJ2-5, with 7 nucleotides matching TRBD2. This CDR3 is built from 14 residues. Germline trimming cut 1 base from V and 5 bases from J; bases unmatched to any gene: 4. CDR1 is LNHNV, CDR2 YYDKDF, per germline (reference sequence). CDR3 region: CATSRARDYETQYF. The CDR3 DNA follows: TGTGCCACCAGCAGAGCCAGGGACTATGAGACCCAGTACTTC.

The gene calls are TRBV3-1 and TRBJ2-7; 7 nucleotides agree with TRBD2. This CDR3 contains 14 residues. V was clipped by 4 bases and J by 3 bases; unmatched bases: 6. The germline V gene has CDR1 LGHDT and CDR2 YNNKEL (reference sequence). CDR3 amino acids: CASSREGLIYEQYF. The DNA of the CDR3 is TGTGCCAGCAGCCGGGAGGGCCTGATCTACGAGCAGTACTTC.

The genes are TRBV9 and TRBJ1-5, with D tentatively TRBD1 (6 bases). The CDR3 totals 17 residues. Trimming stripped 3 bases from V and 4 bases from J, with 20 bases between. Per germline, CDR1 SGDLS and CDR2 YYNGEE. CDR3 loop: CASSAGGDPTGNQPQHF. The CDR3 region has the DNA TGTGCCAGCAGCGCGGGGGGCGATCCAACGGGGAATCAGCCCCAGCATTTT.

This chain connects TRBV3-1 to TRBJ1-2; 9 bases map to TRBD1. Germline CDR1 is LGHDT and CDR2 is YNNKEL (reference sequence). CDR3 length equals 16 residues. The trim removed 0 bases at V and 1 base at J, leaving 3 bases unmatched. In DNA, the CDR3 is TGTGCCAGCAGCCAAGAAGAGGACAGGGGTAACTATGGCTACACCTTC. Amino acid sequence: CASSQEEDRGNYGYTF.

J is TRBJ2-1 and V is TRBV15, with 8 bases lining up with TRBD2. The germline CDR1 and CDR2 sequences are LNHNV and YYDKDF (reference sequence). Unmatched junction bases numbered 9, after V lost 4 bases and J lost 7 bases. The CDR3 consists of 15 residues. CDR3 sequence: CATSTGTRGRNEQFF. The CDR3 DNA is TGTGCCACCAGCACCGGGACTAGAGGGAGGAATGAGCAGTTCTTC.

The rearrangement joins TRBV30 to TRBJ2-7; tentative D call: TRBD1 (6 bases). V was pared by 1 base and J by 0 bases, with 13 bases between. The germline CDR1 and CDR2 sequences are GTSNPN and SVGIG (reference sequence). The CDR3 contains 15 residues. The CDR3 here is CAWSAGQSSSYEQYF. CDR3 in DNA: TGTGCCTGGAGTGCCGGACAGTCCAGCTCCTACGAGCAGTACTTC.

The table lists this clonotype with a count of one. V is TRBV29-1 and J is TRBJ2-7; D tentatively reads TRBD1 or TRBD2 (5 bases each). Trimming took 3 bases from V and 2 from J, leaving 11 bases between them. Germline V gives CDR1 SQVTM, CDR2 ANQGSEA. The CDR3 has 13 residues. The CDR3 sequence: CSVEGDPPYEQYF. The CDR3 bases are TGCAGCGTTGAGGGGGACCCTCCCTACGAGCAGTACTTC.

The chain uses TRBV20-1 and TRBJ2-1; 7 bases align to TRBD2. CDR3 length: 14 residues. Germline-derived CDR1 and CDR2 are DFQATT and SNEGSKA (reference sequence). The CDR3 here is CSENPWDYHNEQFF. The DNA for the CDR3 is TGCAGCGAGAACCCGTGGGACTACCACAATGAGCAGTTCTTC.

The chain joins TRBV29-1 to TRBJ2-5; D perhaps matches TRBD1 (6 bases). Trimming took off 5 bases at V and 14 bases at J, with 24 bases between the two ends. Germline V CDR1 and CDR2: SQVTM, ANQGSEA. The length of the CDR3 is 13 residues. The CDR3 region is CSVFPGHNRRVYF. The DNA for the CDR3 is TGCAGCGTTTTCCCGGGACATAACCGAAGGGTATACTTC.